This T cell receptor beta chain emerged from a study of blood T cell repertoires in COVID-19. Study information: From the United States, Italy and Spain came samples of acute and convalescent COVID-19.

Using immunoSEQ multiplex PCR, the repertoire was profiled, and TCRdb retains in-frame clones only, with some absent. The sample has fewer than 75,000 clones; over 75% are singletons. Trimming stripped 3 bases from V and 1 base from J, with 9 bases between. This CDR3 has 14 amino acids. Germline V gene data show CDR1 as KGHSH and CDR2 as LQKENI. Sequencing used peripheral blood. The receptor's source is a man aged 55 to 70 with active or convalescent COVID-19. The chain uses TRBV18 and TRBJ1-1, with D tentatively TRBD1 (5 bases). The CDR3 DNA sequence: TGTGCCAGCTCACCTAAGGACAAGAACACTGAAGCTTTCTTT. Its protein product is CASSPKDKNTEAFF.